This is a list of T cell receptor beta chains from one sample in a study of T-cell memory formation after mild COVID-19. TCRdb re-called the 5' RACE reads with MiXCR, one entry per CDR3 protein. The sample includes almost 550,000 distinct CDR3 sequences, around 20% seen only once; the top ten take approximately 13%. The source material was PBMCs or a T cell subset sorted from them (not recorded which). The receptors originated from an adult woman who had mild COVID-19 (a few samples of this study predate the infection). Cell type and time point are not known. Each CDR3 is given with its conserved first and last residue. The D gene is left open where the match is weak. Size values are once, few and many counts, or a class for expanded clones, and some rows have none.

J gene	D gene	V gene	clone size	CDR3 protein	CDR3 DNA
TRBJ1-1	NA	TRBV14	NA	CASSQVGASTEAFF	TGTGCCAGCAGCCAAGTAGGGGCGAGCACTGAAGCTTTCTTT
TRBJ1-5	NA	TRBV7-6	NA	CASSLASGGNNQPQHF	TGTGCCAGCAGCTTAGCCTCGGGGGGGAACAATCAGCCCCAGCATTTT
TRBJ2-2	NA	TRBV7-9	once	CASSPRDILTGELFF	TGTGCCAGCAGCCCTCGGGACATTCTCACCGGGGAGCTGTTTTTT
TRBJ2-3	NA	TRBV20-1	NA	CSAEMLETTDTQYF	TGCAGTGCAGAGATGCTTGAGACAACAGATACGCAGTATTTT
TRBJ1-2	NA	TRBV12-3/TRBV12-4	few	CASSTPGTSTPFGPNYGYTF	TGTGCCAGCAGTACTCCCGGGACCTCGACCCCATTTGGCCCTAACTATGGCTACACCTTC
TRBJ2-7	NA	TRBV4-1	few	CASSQGNQLYEQYF	TGCGCCAGCAGCCAAGGGAACCAACTATACGAGCAGTACTTC
TRBJ1-1	NA	TRBV29-1	few	CSVVTAEAFF	TGCAGCGTTGTGACAGCTGAAGCTTTCTTT
TRBJ2-5	NA	TRBV9	NA	CASSAHGLRETQYF	TGTGCCAGCAGCGCCCACGGATTGAGGGAGACCCAGTACTTC
TRBJ2-7	TRBD1	TRBV20-1	many	CSAILRDRVVEQYF	TGCAGTGCAATCCTCCGGGACAGGGTTGTCGAGCAGTACTTC
TRBJ2-3	TRBD1	TRBV5-1	once	CASSLLSGTGGADTQYF	TGCGCCAGCAGCTTGCTCTCCGGGACAGGGGGAGCAGATACGCAGTATTTT
TRBJ2-1	NA	TRBV6-2/TRBV6-3	few	CASSIDIYNEQFF	TGTGCCAGCAGTATAGACATCTACAATGAGCAGTTCTTC
TRBJ2-7	TRBD2	TRBV20-1	few	CSARGYSGEYEQYF	TGCAGTGCTAGAGGGTATAGCGGGGAATACGAGCAGTACTTC
TRBJ1-1	NA	TRBV19	few	CASSISTDEAFF	TGTGCCAGTAGTATATCTACAGATGAAGCTTTCTTT
TRBJ2-1	NA	TRBV28	NA	CASSSLDGSYNEQFF	TGTGCCAGCAGCTCTCTTGACGGATCCTACAATGAGCAGTTCTTC
TRBJ2-7	NA	TRBV5-4	NA	CASSPGLGTYEQYF	TGTGCCAGCAGCCCTGGACTCGGAACCTACGAGCAGTACTTC
TRBJ1-2	TRBD1	TRBV18	few	CASSPSGQRDYGYTF	TGTGCCAGCTCACCGTCGGGACAGCGAGACTATGGCTACACCTTC
TRBJ2-3	TRBD1	TRBV4-2	NA	CASSDRGRTDTQYF	TGTGCCAGCTCCGACAGGGGTCGGACGGATACGCAGTATTTT
TRBJ2-2	NA	TRBV11-2	few	CASSLARKGTGELFF	TGTGCCAGCAGCTTAGCGAGGAAGGGCACCGGGGAGCTGTTTTTT
TRBJ2-3	NA	TRBV7-7	NA	CASSLGGPGPDTQYF	TGTGCTAGCAGCTTAGGAGGTCCGGGCCCAGATACGCAGTATTTT
TRBJ2-7	TRBD2	TRBV6-6	few	CASSYSPSGSYEQYF	TGTGCCAGCAGTTACTCCCCCAGCGGGAGCTACGAGCAGTACTTC
TRBJ2-1	TRBD2	TRBV19	NA	CASSPRTSGRISSYNEQFF	TGTGCCAGTAGTCCTCGGACTAGCGGGAGGATAAGCTCCTACAATGAGCAGTTCTTC
TRBJ2-1	NA	TRBV19	few	CASRKDQTSYNEQFF	TGTGCCAGTAGGAAAGACCAAACCAGCTACAATGAGCAGTTCTTC
TRBJ2-7	TRBD2	TRBV7-2	few	CASSNPRLAVYEQYF	TGTGCCAGCAGCAACCCCCGACTAGCGGTCTACGAGCAGTACTTC
TRBJ2-6	NA	TRBV4-3	few	CASSQPPVNEAGANVLTF	TGCGCCAGCAGCCAACCCCCCGTGAATGAGGCTGGGGCCAACGTCCTGACTTTC
TRBJ2-7	TRBD2	TRBV4-2	few	CASSQSLAGAYEQYF	TGTGCCAGCAGCCAAAGCCTAGCGGGAGCCTACGAGCAGTACTTC
TRBJ2-4	TRBD1	TRBV5-1	many	CASSLGETGNLAKNIQYF	TGCGCCAGCAGCTTGGGAGAGACAGGGAACCTAGCCAAAAACATTCAGTACTTC